This paragraph covers one T cell receptor (beta chain) sequence. Its antigen is still unknown. Only one base separates this from a far larger clonotype, so it likely reflects a read error. The data belong to a study of shared clonotypes between healthy human individuals. Broader study findings: Collection of samples was limited to blood; tissue repertoires likely differ. Donor scarcity curtailed the genetic and exposure-history diversity represented herein.

It was at deep level that the assay was run. Investigators spread the genomic DNA of each subset evenly over several immunoSEQ plates. Data came from immunoSEQ multiplex PCR; TCRdb stores just in-frame clones and leaves some out. The sample carries about 500,000 clones, roughly three quarters recorded once. The V gene's germline CDR1 is SGHNT and CDR2 YYREEE (reference sequence). The CDR3 has 16 amino acids. Trimming removed 4 bases at V and 3 bases at J, with 18 bases between. The chain employs TRBV5-4 and TRBJ2-3; D might be TRBD2 (7 bases). Sequencing was carried out using PBMCs. The receptor's source is a woman aged 40 to 50 in good health. Some clones in this sample may be carry-over from other donors' samples. DNA for the CDR3: TGTGCCAGCAGCCCGGGGGGCGGGAGTAGGACAGATACGCAGTATTTT. Protein sequence: CASSPGGGSRTDTQYF.